The rows below give T cell receptor beta chains drawn from one sample of a study of control samples from healthy donors and cancer patients. Profiled with immunoSEQ multiplex PCR; TCRdb holds only in-frame clones, not every one. Seen here are tens of thousands of clones, about 88% observed once, and the top ten hold 4%. Sequencing used blood. These TCRs come from a woman between 45 and 60 years old in good health. CDR3s include the opening cysteine and the closing phenylalanine or tryptophan. Each record gives: CDR3 length, clone size, D gene, J gene, V gene, CDR3 DNA, CDR3 protein. D genes are given only for firm matches. Not every row has a clone size; where given, it reads once, few, many or a size class.

>14|NA|NA|TRBJ1-5|TRBV28
TGTGCCAGCGGCCCGACAGGAAGAGGTCAGCCCCAGCATTTT
CASGPTGRGQPQHF
>13|NA|NA|TRBJ2-7|TRBV19
TGTGCCAGTAGTACCTCATTTGGGTACGAGCAGTACTTC
CASSTSFGYEQYF
>13|NA|NA|TRBJ1-4|TRBV7-8
TGTGCCAGCAGCCCGCCCCGGACAGAAAAACTGTTTTTT
CASSPPRTEKLFF
>15|NA|NA|TRBJ1-2|TRBV12-5
TGTGCTAGTGGTACAGGACGGTTATTTAACTATGGCTACACCTTC
CASGTGRLFNYGYTF
>15|NA|TRBD1|TRBJ1-4|TRBV12-5
TGTGCTAGTGGTTTGGGGGCAGGGGGCCGGGAAAAACTGTTTTTT
CASGLGAGGREKLFF
>13|once|NA|TRBJ1-1|TRBV6-5
TGTGCCAGCAGATCGGGACTGGGGACTGAAGCTTTCTTT
CASRSGLGTEAFF
>15|NA|NA|TRBJ2-1|TRBV5-4
TGTGCCAGCAGCTTCATCGGGGACGTTAACAATGAGCAGTTCTTC
CASSFIGDVNNEQFF
>17|once|TRBD2|TRBJ2-1|TRBV28
TGTGCCAGCAGTTTGGGACTAGCGGGAGGGCCCGGCAATGAGCAGTTCTTC
CASSLGLAGGPGNEQFF
>17|NA|TRBD1|TRBJ1-5|TRBV28
TGTGCCACCATGGGCGAACAGGGGCGGATCAGCAATCAGCCCCAGCATTTT
CATMGEQGRISNQPQHF
>17|NA|TRBD2|TRBJ2-7|TRBV28
TGTGCCAGCAGCCACGGGACTAGCGGGAGAGATGGGAACGAGCAGTACTTC
CASSHGTSGRDGNEQYF
>16|once|TRBD2|TRBJ2-1|TRBV9
TGTGCCAGCAGCCACCAAAGCGGGAAGCCCGGGAATGAGCAGTTCTTC
CASSHQSGKPGNEQFF